The 11 T cell receptor beta chains below come from one sample, sequenced in a study of T cells in Graves' hyperthyroidism and ophthalmopathy. The investigators amplified TCR beta CDR3 regions from RNA transcripts. HTBI primers drove first-round RT-PCR of the TCR CDR3. One entry per CDR3 protein, called by TCRdb with MiXCR from the multiplex PCR reads. The sample contains nearly 600,000 distinct CDR3 sequences, around 14% of which appear only once. Sequencing input: blood. The receptors derive from a woman in her 30s with Graves' hyperthyroidism that later progressed to Graves' ophthalmopathy.

This clonotype was seen ten or more times. The V gene is TRBV7-9, the J gene TRBJ2-3; possible D gene TRBD1, 6 bases. Trimming took off 3 bases at V and 1 base at J, with 8 bases between the two ends. The CDR3 is 14 residues long. The germline V gene encodes CDR1 SEHNR and CDR2 FQNEAQ (reference sequence). This CDR3 reads CASSFKGGTDTQYF. The DNA of the CDR3 is TGTGCCAGCAGCTTCAAGGGGGGCACAGATACGCAGTATTTT.

This clonotype was found many times. The rearrangement links TRBV27 to TRBJ2-3, with 9 bases matching TRBD1. The trim removed 4 bases at V and 9 bases at J, leaving 5 bases unmatched. Germline lookup yields CDR1 MNHEY and CDR2 SMNVEV (reference sequence). The CDR3 has 13 residues. CDR3 loop: CASSSGQGTTQYF. CDR3 coding DNA: TGTGCCAGCAGTTCGGGACAGGGAACCACGCAGTATTTT.

This clonotype was found many times. The V gene is TRBV24-1, the J gene TRBJ2-1, with 8 bases lining up with TRBD2. With 9 bases clipped from V and 6 bases from J, the junction kept 15 bases outside the gene matches. This CDR3 comprises 16 residues. Germline V gives CDR1 KGHDR, CDR2 SFDVKD. The DNA of the CDR3 is TGTGCCACCGGGGGTCCCGAGCGGGAGACCGGCAATGAGCAGTTCTTC. Protein product: CATGGPERETGNEQFF.

In this sample, this clonotype turned up many times. The chain carries TRBV20-1 and TRBJ2-7, with no clear D. Germline assignment: CDR1 DFQATT and CDR2 SNEGSKA (reference sequence). The CDR3 spans 17 residues. V lost 0 bases and J 0 bases, leaving 18 bases between the germline ends. This CDR3 is CSARDDLRPQSSYEQYF. The CDR3 DNA follows: TGCAGTGCTAGAGATGATTTAAGACCGCAGAGCTCCTACGAGCAGTACTTC.

This clonotype has a count of ten or more. The rearrangement joins TRBV29-1 to TRBJ1-1, with D perhaps TRBD1 (6 bases). Germline V gene sequence: CDR1 SQVTM, CDR2 ANQGSEA. Trimming stripped 7 bases from V and 4 bases from J, with 13 bases between. The CDR3 covers 12 residues. DNA of the CDR3: TGCAGCGCAGGGGCGCCCGCCACTGAAGCTTTCTTT. Encoded protein: CSAGAPATEAFF.

This clonotype was counted ten times or more. The chain carries TRBV6-1 and TRBJ2-2; D is uncertain. From germline, CDR1 is MNHNS and CDR2 SASEGT. Trimming left V 8 bases short and J 6 bases short, with 4 bases between. The CDR3 totals 10 residues. The CDR3 sequence is CASDAGELFF. The CDR3 region has the DNA TGTGCCAGCGATGCCGGGGAGCTGTTTTTT.

CDR3 region: CASSYSGGVTYEQYF. The CDR3 bases are TGTGCCAGCAGTTACTCGGGAGGGGTTACCTACGAGCAGTACTTC. V gene TRBV6-5 combines with J gene TRBJ2-7; 7 positions agree with TRBD2. The CDR3 has 15 residues. Trimming cost V 0 bases and J 2 bases; bases outside gene matches: 4. Germline values: CDR1 MNHEY, CDR2 SVGAGI.

As to this clonotype: The junction differs from germline at one of its ends, possibly a read error. CDR3 nucleotides: TGTGCCAGCAGCCAAGCTGGAGAGACTAGTGGCTACAATGAGCAATTCTTC. It is translated as CASSQAGETSGYNEQFF. The chain couples TRBV3-1 to TRBJ2-1; maybe TRBD2 (6 bases). In germline, CDR1 is LGHDT, CDR2 YNNKEL (reference sequence). There are 17 residues in the CDR3.

V and J are TRBV7-3 and TRBJ2-5, with 10 nucleotides matching TRBD2. The CDR3 has 15 residues. J gave up 2 bases and V 4 bases, and 4 bases lay outside the gene matches. Germline CDR1 is SGHTA and CDR2 is FQGTGA. The CDR3 protein is CASSSGTSVQETQYF. The CDR3 coding sequence is TGTGCCAGCAGCTCTGGGACTAGCGTACAAGAGACCCAGTACTTC.

This clonotype has only a few counts. The chain combines TRBV15 with TRBJ2-1; D not resolved. The CDR3 covers 14 residues. In germline, CDR1 is LNHNV, CDR2 YYDKDF (reference sequence). V was trimmed by 0 bases and J by 9 bases, leaving 12 bases between them. CDR3 nucleotide sequence: TGTGCCACCAGCAGAGAGGTCAGCACCACTGAGCAGTTCTTC. Protein sequence: CATSREVSTTEQFF.

The rearrangement uses TRBV11-3 and TRBJ1-1; TRBD1 matches at 8 bases. This CDR3 contains 15 residues. CDR1 is SGHNT and CDR2 is YENEEA in the germline V gene. J gave up 1 base and V 6 bases, and 7 bases lay outside the gene matches. The CDR3 loop is CASRPLGQGNTEAFF. CDR3 sequence (DNA): TGTGCCAGCAGGCCTCTCGGACAGGGGAACACTGAAGCTTTCTTT.